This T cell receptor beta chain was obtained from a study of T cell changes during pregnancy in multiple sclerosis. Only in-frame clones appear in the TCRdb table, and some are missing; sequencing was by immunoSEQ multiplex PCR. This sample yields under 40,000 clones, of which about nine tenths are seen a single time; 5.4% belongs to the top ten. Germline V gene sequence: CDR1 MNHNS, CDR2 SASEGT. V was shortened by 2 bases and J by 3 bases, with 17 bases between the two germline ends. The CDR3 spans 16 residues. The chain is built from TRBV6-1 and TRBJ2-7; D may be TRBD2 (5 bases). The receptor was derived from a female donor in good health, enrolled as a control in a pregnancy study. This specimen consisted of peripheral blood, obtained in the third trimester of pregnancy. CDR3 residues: CASSERFRGLYYEQYF. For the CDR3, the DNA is TGTGCCAGCAGTGAAAGATTCCGGGGTCTCTACTACGAGCAGTACTTC.